These 15 T cell receptor beta chains were sequenced from one sample in a study of neurological immune-mediated disorders. TCRdb redid the calling of the 5' RACE reads with MiXCR, one entry per CDR3 protein. The sample consists of about 120,000 distinct CDR3 sequences, 3.2% of them appearing once. The source material was PBMCs. The receptors derive from a woman aged 25 to 39 with multiple sclerosis.

There are many counts of this clonotype. The chain couples TRBV5-1 to TRBJ1-6; 7 nucleotides line up with TRBD1. Germline CDR1 SGHRS, CDR2 YFSETQ. V shed 2 bases, J shed 10 bases, and the junction held 15 bases outside the gene matches. There are 17 residues in the CDR3. This CDR3 is CASSFWGQGDLSSPLHF. In DNA form, the CDR3 reads TGCGCCAGCAGCTTTTGGGGCCAGGGGGATCTGAGCTCACCCCTCCACTTT.

This chain connects TRBV20-1 to TRBJ2-1, with TRBD2 matching 9 bases. CDR3 size: 14 residues. Per germline, CDR1 DFQATT and CDR2 SNEGSKA (reference sequence). V lost 4 bases and J lost 6; bases outside the gene matches: 7. The CDR3 DNA is TGCAGTGCTAACATCGAGCGGGGGGCCAATGAGCAGTTCTTC. Its protein is CSANIERGANEQFF.

This clonotype was seen repeatedly, ten times or more. J is TRBJ1-6 and V is TRBV27, with TRBD1 matching 7 bases. The ends lost 0 bases at V and 6 bases at J; junction bases unmatched: 5. This CDR3 has 16 residues. In germline, CDR1 is MNHEY, CDR2 SMNVEV (reference sequence). The CDR3 sequence is CASSLSPTGVNSPLHF. CDR3 DNA: TGTGCCAGCAGTTTATCACCTACAGGGGTTAATTCACCCCTCCACTTT.

Many counts were recorded for this clonotype. The chain couples TRBV20-1 to TRBJ1-4, with D uncertain. Trimming stripped 3 bases from V and 3 bases from J, with 11 bases between. Germline CDR1 is DFQATT and CDR2 is SNEGSKA (reference sequence). This CDR3 comprises 14 residues. Here the CDR3 DNA reads TGCAGTGCTAGCACCGGGAGCCCTAATGAAAAACTGTTTTTT. Translating it yields CSASTGSPNEKLFF.

The sample holds many counts of this clonotype. The chain couples TRBV10-3 to TRBJ2-7; D not certain. This CDR3 region has 13 residues. Trimming cost V 3 bases and J 3 bases, with 9 bases left between them. Germline loops: CDR1 ENHRY, CDR2 SYGVKD. DNA for the CDR3: TGTGCCATCAGTGACGAACAGAGCTACGAGCAGTACTTC. Translated, it gives CAISDEQSYEQYF.

The chain uses TRBV7-2 and TRBJ1-1; perhaps TRBD1 as D (6 bases). V was pared by 5 bases and J by 3 bases, with 10 bases between. The CDR3 has 13 amino acids. Germline CDR1 and CDR2: SGHTA and FQGNSA. This CDR3 is CASSIYRDTEAFF. The CDR3 region has the DNA TGTGCCAGCAGCATCTACAGGGACACTGAAGCTTTCTTT. Looking up the rest from reference TRBV7-2 and TRBJ1-1 gives the full variable domain: GAGVSQSPSNKVTEKGKDVELRCDPISGHTALYWYRQSLGQGLEFLIYFQGNSAPDKSGLPSDRFSAERTGGSVSTLTIQRTQQEDSAVYLCASSIYRDTEAFFGQGTRLTVV.

At least ten counts were recorded for this clonotype. V gene TRBV12-3 or TRBV12-4 combines with J gene TRBJ2-5; TRBD1 aligns across 7 bases. With V trimmed by 6 bases and J by 5 bases, 9 bases remained unmatched. The CDR3 runs to 14 residues. The CDR3 DNA reads TGTGCCAGCAGCCTGACAGGGCGACGCGAGACCCAGTACTTC. This codes for CASSLTGRRETQYF.

This clonotype appeared many times. The V call is TRBV20-1, the J call TRBJ2-2; D not certain. This CDR3 region has 15 residues. Germline V gene sequence: CDR1 DFQATT, CDR2 SNEGSKA (reference sequence). V was cut by 5 bases and J by 4 bases, with 17 bases left in between. CDR3 loop: CSAGRAQASTGELFF. CDR3 DNA sequence: TGCAGTGCTGGAAGGGCCCAGGCGAGCACCGGGGAGCTGTTTTTT.

Ten or more counts support this clonotype. V usage is TRBV12-3 or TRBV12-4 and J usage is TRBJ1-6; 7 bases agree with TRBD1. This CDR3 contains 16 residues. J gave up 10 bases and V 6 bases, and 15 bases lay outside the gene matches. The CDR3 DNA reads TGTGCCAGCAGACCCATCGCAGGGGGTGGCGTGTCACCCCTCCACTTT. Its translation: CASRPIAGGGVSPLHF.

The sample holds many counts of this clonotype. The rearrangement joins TRBV20-1 to TRBJ2-5, with 7 bases fitting TRBD1. This CDR3 is 14 amino acids long. J lost 7 bases, V lost 1 base, and 9 bases had no gene match. CDR1 is DFQATT and CDR2 is SNEGSKA in the germline V gene (reference sequence). In nucleotides, the CDR3 is TGCAGTGCTAGAGCCCCTACAGGGGCTGGGACCCAGTACTTC. Translating it yields CSARAPTGAGTQYF.

This clonotype was observed many times. The chain combines TRBV21-1 with TRBJ2-5; the D call TRBD1 from the table was never checked on the DNA. TRBV21-1 is given as a pseudogene. The CDR3 extends over 13 amino acids. CDR3 coding DNA: TGTGCCAGCGAACGACATGGGGTAGAGACCCAGTACTTC. Translated: CASERHGVETQYF.

This clonotype was detected many times. V is TRBV20-1 and J is TRBJ1-1; 7 nucleotides match TRBD1. CDR3 length: 11 residues. Germline V gene data show CDR1 as DFQATT and CDR2 as SNEGSKA (reference sequence). With V trimmed by 5 bases and J by 3 bases, 0 bases remained unmatched. As DNA, the CDR3 is TGCAGTGCTCAGGGGGACACTGAAGCTTTCTTT. It encodes CSAQGDTEAFF.

This clonotype turned up a few times. The chain uses TRBV11-3 and TRBJ1-1; D gene ambiguous. V was clipped by 4 bases and J by 4 bases, with 10 bases between them. CDR3 size: 13 residues. From germline, CDR1 is SGHNT and CDR2 YENEEA. DNA for the CDR3: TGTGCCAGCAGCTCCATGGACGGCACTGAAGCTTTCTTT. Protein: CASSSMDGTEAFF.

Many counts were recorded for this clonotype. The chain carries TRBV5-6 and TRBJ1-5; D is unclear. V was shortened by 0 bases and J by 1 base, with 5 bases between the two germline ends. The CDR3 contains 14 residues. Germline CDR1 reads SGHDT; CDR2 reads YYEEEE. CDR3 nucleotide sequence: TGTGCCAGCAGCTTGGGTCGGAGCAATCAGCCCCAGCATTTT. Protein: CASSLGRSNQPQHF.

Concerning this clonotype itself: A much larger clone is a single base away; this may be a read error. The chain carries TRBV7-2 and TRBJ1-6; D perhaps matches TRBD1 (5 bases). CDR3 length: 16 residues. Per the germline V gene, CDR1 is SGHTA and CDR2 is FQGNSA. This CDR3 is CASSSGGSSYNSPLNF. The DNA of the CDR3 is TGTGCCAGCAGCTCCGGGGGTAGCTCCTATAATTCACCCCTCAACTTT. Full variable domain (rest looked up from reference TRBV7-2 and TRBJ1-6): GAGVSQSPSNKVTEKGKDVELRCDPISGHTALYWYRQSLGQGLEFLIYFQGNSAPDKSGLPSDRFSAERTGGSVSTLTIQRTQQEDSAVYLCASSSGGSSYNSPLNFGNGTRLTVT.